This TCR beta chain was captured by sequencing in a study of Ad26.COV2.S vaccination and SARS-CoV-2 variants. Background on the study: Doses of Ad26.COV2.S were injected into muscle once or twice, 56 days apart.

The CDR3 covers 16 residues. Measured with immunoSEQ multiplex PCR; TCRdb has only the in-frame clones, and not every one. The sample has about 390,000 clones, roughly 90% seen once. In regard to this clone: Its target is unknown.

Treatment meaning: 15 to 20 received Ad26.COV2.S at low or high dose, single or two shots; a few received placebo; per-sample allocation not given. Material that was analyzed had been drawn on day 63 after the first vaccine or placebo injection. The study's findings and limits: Measurement of non-spike TCR breadth gave similar results in vaccine and placebo recipients.

The clonotype was recovered from a person aged 18-65 years who received the Ad26.COV2.S COVID-19 vaccine or a placebo. This sample comprised peripheral blood, obtained in a trial of Ad26.COV2.S vaccine versus placebo. The chain carries TRBV21-1 and TRBJ2-2; TRBD1, as called in the table, went unchecked against the DNA. TRBV21-1 is described as a pseudogene. The CDR3, as DNA: TGTGCCAGCACCCGGATTCAGGGGGCATCTACCGGGGAGCTGTTTTTT. Amino acid sequence: CASTRIQGASTGELFF.